One sample yielded the 18 T cell receptor beta chains listed below, sequenced in a study of T cell repertoires in cytomegalovirus infection. TCRdb fed the reads into MiXCR, producing one record per CDR3 protein. The sample consists of around 210,000 distinct CDR3 sequences, about 5.9% of them appearing once. Input material: PBMCs. The origin of the receptors is a human donor in good health (CMV status not recorded). Some clones in this sample may be carry-over from other donors' samples.

This clonotype has at least ten counts. J is TRBJ1-4 and V is TRBV6-1, with D tentatively TRBD1 (5 bases). This CDR3 has 12 residues. Trimming took off 6 bases at V and 8 bases at J, with 10 bases between the two ends. The germline V gene encodes CDR1 MNHNS and CDR2 SASEGT. The CDR3 reads CASSPGREKLFF. The CDR3 DNA sequence: TGTGCCAGCAGCCCGGGGCGGGAAAAACTGTTTTTT.

There are many counts of this clonotype. This rearrangement joins TRBV2 to TRBJ2-5; D may be TRBD2 (6 bases). The CDR3 length is 14 residues. Germline CDR1 SNHLY, CDR2 FYNNEI. Trimming stripped 9 bases from V and 0 bases from J, with 14 bases between. The CDR3, as DNA: TGTGCCAGTCGACGCGGGGATTACCAAGAGACCCAGTACTTC. It yields the protein CASRRGDYQETQYF.

This clonotype was seen many times. The V gene is TRBV6-2 or TRBV6-3, the J gene TRBJ2-5; perhaps D is TRBD1 or TRBD2 (5 bases each). CDR1 and CDR2 (germline): MNHEY, SVGEGT. V was pared by 7 bases and J by 7 bases, with 13 bases between. CDR3 size: 12 residues. CDR3: CASTRDRGTQYF. DNA of the CDR3: TGTGCCAGCACTCGGGACCGGGGGACCCAGTACTTC.

Ten or more counts support this clonotype. The J gene is TRBJ1-2, the V gene TRBV7-2, with TRBD1 matching over 7 bases. Looked up from germline, CDR1 is SGHTA and CDR2 is FQGNSA. V lost 0 bases and J lost 4; bases outside the gene matches: 2. This CDR3 has 14 amino acids. The CDR3 spells CASSLAGQPYGYTF. The CDR3 DNA follows: TGTGCCAGCAGCTTAGCGGGACAGCCCTATGGCTACACCTTC.

This clonotype occurred many times. The genes are TRBV20-1 and TRBJ1-2; weak D call: TRBD1 (6 bases). In germline, CDR1 is DFQATT, CDR2 SNEGSKA (reference sequence). Trimming shortened V by 0 bases and J by 2 bases, and 13 bases separated the two germline ends. The CDR3 has 15 amino acids. Written as DNA, the CDR3 is TGCAGTGCTAGAGAGGTGGGGGCGCGGAACTATGGCTACACCTTC. This translates into CSAREVGARNYGYTF.

This clonotype has at least ten counts. This sequence joins TRBV6-2 or TRBV6-3 and TRBJ2-3, with 8 bases identical to TRBD1. This CDR3 region has 11 residues. CDR1 is MNHEY, CDR2 SVGEGT, per germline. V shed 5 bases, J shed 14 bases, and the junction held 6 bases outside the gene matches. CDR3 bases: TGTGCCAGCAGTCCTTCGACAGGGGTGTATTTT. It codes for CASSPSTGVYF.

In this sample, this clonotype turned up many times. V usage is TRBV2 and J usage is TRBJ2-1; D gene unclear. V lost 8 bases to trimming and J lost 4 bases, with 3 bases between them. This CDR3 is built from 10 residues. Germline V gene data show CDR1 as SNHLY and CDR2 as FYNNEI. CDR3 coding DNA: TGTGCCAGCCAATACAATGAGCAGTTCTTC. It codes for CASQYNEQFF.

This clonotype was seen at least ten times. V and J are TRBV7-2 and TRBJ2-3; D not resolved. The CDR3 is made up of 13 amino acids. Germline CDR1 reads SGHTA; CDR2 reads FQGNSA. Between the trimmed V and J ends, which lost 7 bases and 6 bases, there was a span of 14 bases. CDR3 in DNA: TGTGCCAGCACCCCGACAAGGGCCGATACGCAGTATTTT. Its protein product is CASTPTRADTQYF.

This clonotype was picked up a small number of times. The J gene is TRBJ2-3, the V gene TRBV29-1, with 7 bases fitting TRBD1. V trimming: 6 bases; J trimming: 6 bases; junction bases outside the gene matches: 15. In germline, CDR1 is SQVTM, CDR2 ANQGSEA. The CDR3 sequence is 15 residues long. The DNA of the CDR3 is TGCAGCGTGGAAACCGGGACAGAGGGAGCCGATACGCAGTATTTT. It codes for CSVETGTEGADTQYF.

About this clonotype itself: This may come from a read error, since a much larger clone is one base off. V and J are TRBV11-2 and TRBJ1-2; TRBD1 matches 7 bases. The CDR3 runs to 15 residues. Germline V gene sequence: CDR1 SGHAT, CDR2 FQNNGV. CDR3 sequence: CASSLRQGVNYGYSF. CDR3 nucleotides: TGTGCCAGCAGCCTCAGACAGGGTGTGAACTATGGCTACAGCTTC.

This clonotype was detected ten times or more. In DNA form, the CDR3 reads TGTGCCAGCAGCCAGGGGGCAAATCAGCCCCAGCATTTT. It translates to CASSQGANQPQHF. The V and J genes are TRBV14 and TRBJ1-5; maybe TRBD1 (6 bases). Germline V gene sequence: CDR1 SGHDN, CDR2 FVKESK. The V end was cut by 3 bases, the J end by 4 bases, with 7 bases between. The CDR3 sequence is 13 residues long.

In the case of this clonotype: With a much larger clone just one base away, this may be a read error. The gene calls are TRBV20-1 and TRBJ2-7; 9 bases align to TRBD2. The CDR3 is 13 amino acids. Germline lookup yields CDR1 DFQATT and CDR2 SNEGSKA (reference sequence). CDR3 nucleotide sequence: TGCGGTGCTAGAGTTGCGGGGGGGCGAGAGCAGTACTTC. Translated, it gives CGARVAGGREQYF.

This clonotype was picked up a small number of times. The chain employs TRBV14 and TRBJ1-1; maybe TRBD1 (5 bases). This CDR3 has 15 amino acids. Germline V gene lookup returns CDR1 SGHDN and CDR2 FVKESK. Deletions cut 1 base from V and 5 bases from J, with 14 bases between. CDR3 region: CASSQARQGTTEAFF. The CDR3 coding sequence is TGTGCCAGCAGCCAAGCGAGGCAGGGAACTACTGAAGCTTTCTTT.

This clonotype was counted many times. This rearrangement joins TRBV15 to TRBJ1-1; D gene uncertain. CDR3 size: 16 residues. The V end was cut by 1 base, the J end by 1 base, with 13 bases between. The germline V gene encodes CDR1 LNHNV and CDR2 YYDKDF (reference sequence). As DNA, the CDR3 is TGTGCCACCAGCAGAGGATCACGGGAGAGGAACACTGAAGCTTTCTTT. Amino acid sequence: CATSRGSRERNTEAFF.

This clonotype was seen many times. This chain joins TRBV6-2 or TRBV6-3 and TRBJ1-1, with 8 bases fitting TRBD1. The CDR3 totals 15 residues. Germline V gives CDR1 MNHEY, CDR2 SVGEGT. J gave up 1 base and V 5 bases, and 6 bases lay outside the gene matches. CDR3 in amino acids: CASSGRQGWNTEAFF. CDR3 DNA: TGTGCCAGCAGTGGTCGACAGGGGTGGAACACTGAAGCTTTCTTT.

The V call is TRBV4-3, the J call TRBJ1-1, with D possibly matching TRBD1 (5 bases). This CDR3 is 16 amino acids long. Germline-derived CDR1 and CDR2 are LGHNA and YSLEER. Between the trimmed V and J ends, which lost 1 base and 6 bases, there was a span of 18 bases. CDR3 DNA sequence: TGCGCCAGCAGCCAAGTGAATCCCCAGGGTAACCCTGAAGCTTTCTTT. Amino acid sequence: CASSQVNPQGNPEAFF.

This clonotype was observed at least ten times. V gene TRBV7-2 combines with J gene TRBJ1-1; D is unresolved. Trimming shortened V by 5 bases and J by 4 bases, and 14 bases separated the two germline ends. CDR1 SGHTA and CDR2 FQGNSA come from the germline V gene. The CDR3 sequence is 14 residues long. CDR3 region: CASSVPEAGTEAFF. CDR3 in DNA: TGTGCCAGCAGCGTCCCAGAAGCGGGCACTGAAGCTTTCTTT.

This clonotype was counted ten times or more. The genes are TRBV10-3 and TRBJ1-2; D is undetermined. The germline V gene has CDR1 ENHRY and CDR2 SYGVKD. CDR3 size: 11 residues. V gave up 7 bases and J gave up 8 bases, with 11 bases separating them. CDR3 in amino acids: CAIKSQAGYTF. The CDR3 nucleotides read TGTGCCATCAAGTCGCAGGCCGGCTACACCTTC.